This TCR beta chain was profiled in a study of CD8 T cells in ankylosing spondylitis. Study results and caveats: Ankylosing spondylitis blood appeared to carry a characteristic TCR beta motif of several highly homologous variants. Reportedly, disease-linked clones are significantly enriched in ankylosing spondylitis patients' matched synovial fluid.

Quantitative 5'-RACE with molecular barcodes was used to make the TCR beta libraries. MiXCR, applied by TCRdb to the 5' RACE reads, yields one record per CDR3 protein. The sample yields about 44,000 distinct CDR3 sequences, approximately 11% seen once. V lost 2 bases, J lost 9 bases, and 11 bases lay in between. The CDR3 totals 13 residues. Per germline, CDR1 SGHVS and CDR2 FNYEAQ. Worth noting for this clonotype: The antigen is unknown. This could be a read error, since a much larger clone is one nucleotide away.

The receptor was derived from a male donor with ankylosing spondylitis or in good health (not recorded which). The chain recombines TRBV7-6 with TRBJ2-1; possibly TRBD2 for D (5 bases). Material: blood, either unsorted or a sorted T cell fraction (not recorded which). The CDR3: CASSLTRQSEQFF. CDR3 nucleotides: TGTGCCAGCAGCTTAACTAGGCAGAGTGAGCAGTTCTTC.